The source of this TCR beta chain is a study of Graves' ophthalmopathy and Graves' hyperthyroidism. At least ten counts were recorded for this clonotype. Stable hyperthyroid donors showed no ophthalmopathy during 18 months follow-up. Additional autoimmune diseases, uncontrolled infections, pregnancy or lactation disqualified patients. The length of the CDR3 is 12 residues. Trimming pared 1 base from V and 1 base from J, leaving 4 bases between. The germline CDR1 and CDR2 sequences are DFQATT and SNEGSKA (reference sequence). Amplification of TCR beta CDR3 regions used RNA transcripts. HTBI-primed RT-PCR formed the first round, and a multiplex PCR formed the second. TCRdb processed the multiplex PCR reads anew with MiXCR; each CDR3 protein has one entry. The repertoire holds a few hundred thousand distinct CDR3 sequences, with 15% to 19% as singletons.

This TCR derives from a woman between 18 and 30 years old with stable Graves' hyperthyroidism. The V call is TRBV20-1, the J call TRBJ2-5; D is ambiguous. The material sequenced was peripheral blood. The DNA for the CDR3 is TGCAGTGCTAGAGGTTTCCAAGAGACCCAGTACTTC. This translates into CSARGFQETQYF.